A single sample gave rise to the 27 T cell receptor beta chains below, sequenced in a study of shared clonotypes between healthy human individuals. Only in-frame clones appear in the TCRdb table, and some are missing; sequencing was by immunoSEQ multiplex PCR. The sample lists 2,500,000 or so clones, less than 95% occurring once. The sample taken for sequencing was naive CD4+ T cells from PBMCs. Subset specified: CD45RA+ positively selected. These receptors came from a young man in good health. Some clones in this sample may be carry-over from other donors' samples.

This clone came up once. V and J are TRBV4-2 and TRBJ2-3, with D uncertain. CDR1 and CDR2 from the germline V gene are LGHNA and YNFKEQ. This CDR3 is built from 15 residues. V was pared by 1 base and J by 6 bases, with 14 bases between. The chain's CDR3 is CASSQGSLGRDTQYF. CDR3 nucleotide sequence: TGTGCCAGCAGCCAAGGTAGTTTGGGTCGGGATACGCAGTATTTT.

V is TRBV20-1 and J is TRBJ1-2; D unclear. Germline loops: CDR1 DFQATT, CDR2 SNEGSKA (reference sequence). This CDR3 has 10 amino acids. CDR3 DNA sequence: TGCAAGGACGGGATCTATGGCTACACCTTC. Its translation: CKDGIYGYTF.

The chain has TRBV11-1 and TRBJ2-1; 14 bases are a match to TRBD2. The CDR3 has 16 amino acids. Per the germline V gene, CDR1 is SGHAT and CDR2 is FQDESV (reference sequence). V was clipped by 5 bases and J by 7 bases; unmatched bases: 7. CDR3 residues: CASSPGLAGGKNEQFF. CDR3 nucleotides: TGTGCCAGCAGCCCTGGACTAGCGGGAGGTAAAAATGAGCAGTTCTTC.

The J gene is TRBJ2-7, the V gene TRBV5-4, with D possibly being TRBD2 (5 bases). Germline V gene sequence: CDR1 SGHNT, CDR2 YYREEE (reference sequence). With 0 bases removed from V and 1 base from J, the gap between germline ends came to 11 bases. The CDR3 sequence is 15 residues long. In DNA form, the CDR3 reads TGTGCCAGCAGCTTGGAGCCTAGCCTATCCTACGAGCAGTACTTC. It yields the protein CASSLEPSLSYEQYF.

With regard to this clone: Relative to the germline gene, one junction end is altered; a read error may explain this. The chain links TRBV6-6 to TRBJ2-7; D is uncertain. Germline V CDR1 and CDR2: MNHNY, SVGAGI (reference sequence). The CDR3 runs to 12 residues. The CDR3 loop is CASSQTRPPGDF. As DNA, the CDR3 is TGTGCCAGCAGTCAGACTCGGCCCCCGGGTGACTTC.

The gene calls are TRBV6-6 and TRBJ1-1, with 7 bases lining up with TRBD1. The V and J ends lost 6 bases and 0 bases, in that order; junction bases with no gene match: 7. Germline V CDR1 and CDR2: MNHNY, SVGAGI (reference sequence). The CDR3 sequence is 15 residues long. The chain's CDR3 is CASSSTGTVNTEAFF. The CDR3 DNA follows: TGTGCCAGCAGCTCAACAGGGACAGTGAACACTGAAGCTTTCTTT.

The genes are TRBV7-8 and TRBJ2-7; the D call may be TRBD1 or TRBD2 (5 bases each). CDR1 and CDR2 from the germline V gene are SGHVS and FQNEAQ. The V end lost 5 bases, the J end lost 0 bases, and 14 bases lay between the germline ends. The CDR3 consists of 15 residues. The CDR3 nucleotides read TGTGCCAGCAGCCCACTATTGAGGGGCTCCTACGAGCAGTACTTC. Protein product: CASSPLLRGSYEQYF.

The rearrangement joins TRBV28 to TRBJ2-7; 11 bases align to TRBD1. Trimming cost V 4 bases and J 3 bases; bases outside gene matches: 8. The CDR3 has 16 amino acids. Per the germline V gene, CDR1 is MDHEN and CDR2 is SYDVKM. The CDR3, as DNA: TGTGCCAGCAGTTCCCAGGTCGGGACAGGGGGCTACGAGCAGTACTTC. Protein: CASSSQVGTGGYEQYF.

The chain is built from TRBV5-1 and TRBJ2-3, with D tentatively TRBD2 (6 bases). CDR1 and CDR2 from the germline V gene are SGHRS and YFSETQ. The CDR3 extends over 15 amino acids. V was pared by 7 bases and J by 4 bases, with 19 bases between. In DNA form, the CDR3 reads TGCGCCAGCCGCATCGGAGGGGCCGGGGCAGATACGCAGTATTTT. Residues: CASRIGGAGADTQYF.

The chain employs TRBV7-9 and TRBJ2-4; D unclear. Trimming removed 1 base from V and 5 bases from J, with 6 bases in between. Germline V gene lookup returns CDR1 SEHNR and CDR2 FQNEAQ (reference sequence). This CDR3 has 13 amino acids. The CDR3 DNA reads as TGTGCCAGCAGCTTAGATGCCGAAAACATTCAGTACTTC. Amino acids: CASSLDAENIQYF.

This clone was detected only a few times. The same CDR3 can be traced to other DNA sequences in this sample. The rearrangement uses TRBV6-5 and TRBJ1-2; D is possibly TRBD1 (5 bases). The V and J ends lost 2 bases and 8 bases respectively, with 6 bases between them. Germline loops: CDR1 MNHEY, CDR2 SVGAGI. The CDR3 runs to 11 residues. CDR3 loop: CASSYRGGYTF. Written as DNA, the CDR3 is TGTGCCAGCAGTTACCGGGGGGGCTACACCTTC.

The J gene is TRBJ2-1, the V gene TRBV7-2, with 8 bases fitting TRBD2. This CDR3 contains 14 residues. Unmatched junction bases numbered 6, after V lost 5 bases and J lost 6 bases. The germline V gene has CDR1 SGHTA and CDR2 FQGNSA. CDR3 nucleotide sequence: TGTGCCAGCAGCCCGGGAGGGTCGGGCAATGAGCAGTTCTTC. It translates to CASSPGGSGNEQFF.

This chain connects TRBV14 to TRBJ2-7; no firm D call. The CDR3 is 15 residues long. Germline-derived CDR1 and CDR2 are SGHDN and FVKESK. Deletions cut 3 bases from V and 4 bases from J, with 16 bases between. The CDR3 spells CASSHRAGRQYEQYF. The CDR3 coding sequence is TGTGCCAGCAGCCATAGGGCCGGGCGTCAGTACGAGCAGTACTTC.

The CDR3 spells CASSFSGRNSGANVLTF. DNA of the CDR3: TGCGCCAGCAGCTTTAGCGGGAGAAACTCTGGGGCCAACGTCCTGACTTTC. The V and J genes are TRBV5-1 and TRBJ2-6; TRBD2 agrees at 9 bases. The length of the CDR3 is 17 residues. The germline gives CDR1 SGHRS, CDR2 YFSETQ. V lost 2 bases and J lost 0; bases outside the gene matches: 3.

The V call is TRBV30, the J call TRBJ1-4, with D possibly being TRBD1 (5 bases). This CDR3 has 15 residues. Trimming removed 0 bases at V and 4 bases at J, with 12 bases between. CDR1 is GTSNPN, CDR2 SVGIG, per germline (reference sequence). The chain's CDR3 is CAWSVFYGHNEKLFF. In nucleotides, the CDR3 is TGTGCCTGGAGTGTTTTTTACGGACATAATGAAAAACTGTTTTTT.

The V and J genes are TRBV9 and TRBJ2-7, with 9 positions matching TRBD2. V trimming: 0 bases; J trimming: 7 bases; junction bases outside the gene matches: 11. The CDR3 extends over 16 amino acids. From germline, CDR1 is SGDLS and CDR2 YYNGEE. The CDR3 nucleotides are TGTGCCAGCAGCGTAGAGCCTAGCGGGGCGAGCGGGGAGCAGTACTTC. This encodes CASSVEPSGASGEQYF.

A single count supports this clone. The CDR3 reads CASSVGREMNTEAFF. Here the CDR3 DNA reads TGTGCCAGCAGTGTGGGCCGAGAGATGAACACTGAAGCTTTCTTT. The chain joins TRBV6-1 to TRBJ1-1; no clear D. This CDR3 contains 15 residues. Germline assignment: CDR1 MNHNS and CDR2 SASEGT. The germline V and J ends were trimmed by 4 bases and 0 bases, with 12 bases remaining between them.

The chain employs TRBV30 and TRBJ2-1, with D possibly being TRBD1 (7 bases). This CDR3 is 14 amino acids long. Germline V gene sequence: CDR1 GTSNPN, CDR2 SVGIG (reference sequence). V lost 3 bases and J lost 4, with 13 bases in between. The chain's CDR3 is CAWSAGQIYNEQFF. CDR3 DNA sequence: TGTGCCTGGAGCGCGGGACAGATATACAATGAGCAGTTCTTC.

As to this clone: One junction end does not reproduce the germline sequence, and a read error may be involved. The V and J genes are TRBV25-1 and TRBJ2-1; D uncertain. Per the germline V gene, CDR1 is MGHDK and CDR2 is SYGVNS. The CDR3 has 11 residues. The CDR3 sequence is CASRYYSEQFF. CDR3 nucleotide sequence: TGTGCCAGCAGGTACTACAGTGAGCAGTTCTTC.

The rearrangement links TRBV5-4 to TRBJ2-1, with a weak D call TRBD2 (6 bases). With 2 bases removed from V and 6 bases from J, the gap between germline ends came to 15 bases. The CDR3 loop spans 15 amino acids. Germline-derived CDR1 and CDR2 are SGHNT and YYREEE (reference sequence). This CDR3 is CASSFASVRGNEQFF. DNA for the CDR3: TGTGCCAGCAGCTTCGCTAGCGTGAGGGGCAATGAGCAGTTCTTC.

As DNA, the CDR3 is TGTGCCAGCAGTGAAGCGTGGGGGCAGAGCTATGGCTACACCTTC. Residues: CASSEAWGQSYGYTF. The rearrangement uses TRBV6-1 and TRBJ1-2; TRBD1 might be the D (6 bases). The CDR3 has 15 amino acids. V lost 0 bases and J lost 4, with 12 bases in between. Germline V gene lookup returns CDR1 MNHNS and CDR2 SASEGT.

The chain combines TRBV4-2 with TRBJ2-7; 8 bases map to TRBD1. The CDR3 totals 15 residues. V shed 3 bases and J 0 bases; nucleotides not matched to a gene: 4. Germline loops: CDR1 LGHNA, CDR2 YNFKEQ. This CDR3 is CASSHRQGSSYEQYF. For the CDR3, the DNA is TGTGCCAGCAGCCACCGACAGGGGTCCTCCTACGAGCAGTACTTC.

The rearrangement links TRBV18 to TRBJ2-5, with a weak D call TRBD2 (5 bases). CDR1 is KGHSH, CDR2 LQKENI, per germline. V shed 2 bases and J shed 2 bases, with 12 bases lying between them. The CDR3 runs to 15 residues. DNA for the CDR3: TGTGCCAGCTCACCAGGCGGGCCCGGGCAAGAGACCCAGTACTTC. This gives the protein CASSPGGPGQETQYF.

The chain links TRBV10-3 to TRBJ1-1, with TRBD1 identical over 9 bases. V was clipped by 6 bases and J by 1 base; unmatched bases: 3. Germline values: CDR1 ENHRY, CDR2 SYGVKD. The CDR3 length is 14 residues. Here the CDR3 DNA reads TGTGCCATCAGCCGACAGGGGGAGAACACTGAAGCTTTCTTT. Translation: CAISRQGENTEAFF.

V usage is TRBV5-8 and J usage is TRBJ1-4; D gene ambiguous. Germline CDR1 is SGHTS and CDR2 is YDEGEE. The CDR3 is 14 amino acids. Trimming cost V 5 bases and J 7 bases, with 15 bases left between them. In DNA, the CDR3 is TGTGCCAGCAGGTTACGGTTCCCGAGTGAAAAACTGTTTTTT. Its translation: CASRLRFPSEKLFF. Together with reference TRBV5-8 and TRBJ1-4, the CDR3 gives the full variable domain: EAGVTQSPTHLIKTRGQQATLRCSPISGHTSVYWYQQALGLGLQFLLWYDEGEERNRGNFPPRFSGRQFPNYSSELNVNALELEDSALYLCASRLRFPSEKLFFGSGTQLSVL.

This sequence joins TRBV28 and TRBJ2-5; TRBD1 matches at 8 bases. The CDR3 sequence is 15 residues long. Unmatched junction bases numbered 11, after V lost 6 bases and J lost 5 bases. CDR1 and CDR2 (germline): MDHEN, SYDVKM. The CDR3 loop reads CASSRDRPEGETQYF. The CDR3 bases are TGTGCCAGCAGCAGGGACAGGCCAGAGGGGGAGACCCAGTACTTC.

V is TRBV7-9 and J is TRBJ2-7; 8 nucleotides match TRBD1. The CDR3 is 15 amino acids. Trimming removed 2 bases from V and 2 bases from J; junction bases left unmatched: 5. The germline gives CDR1 SEHNR, CDR2 FQNEAQ (reference sequence). In DNA form, the CDR3 reads TGTGCCAGCAGCTTATTGGACAGGGAAGCCTACGAGCAGTACTTC. Its translation is CASSLLDREAYEQYF.